In this sample, the clone carrying this TCR beta chain turned up many times. No antigen is known for it. TCRdb passed the 5' RACE reads through MiXCR, listing each CDR3 protein once. The sample lists about 690,000 distinct CDR3 sequences; 21% were seen once. This CDR3 is 11 amino acids long. The V end lost 5 bases, the J end lost 15 bases, and 14 bases lay between the germline ends. The data are from a study of identical twins. Overall study findings and caveats: Within monozygotic twins, out-of-frame TCR alpha sharing was underestimated by the models.

The sample was also reused in another study, on T cells expressing NK-cell markers.

The TCR was taken from a woman between 18 and 29 years old in good health. The sequenced sample was PBMCs. The rearrangement uses TRBV12-3 or TRBV12-4 and TRBJ2-1; no reliable D call. The CDR3 DNA follows: TGTGCCAGCAGTCCCCGGGCAGAGGTGTTCTTC. This encodes CASSPRAEVFF.